This T cell receptor (beta chain) was documented in a study of blood T cell repertoires in COVID-19. The CDR3 runs 15 residues. In germline, CDR1 is LNHDA, CDR2 SQIVND (reference sequence). V lost 2 bases and J 5 bases, leaving 15 bases between the germline ends. TCRdb's table, derived via immunoSEQ multiplex PCR, lists solely in-frame clones and lacks some. The sample contains approximately 300,000 clones, roughly nine tenths of which appear only once. The specimen was PBMCs or T cells enriched from blood (not recorded which). The chain couples TRBV19 to TRBJ2-5, with a possible D match to TRBD2 (7 bases). The receptor's source is a young woman who had recovered from COVID-19. The CDR3 spells CASSITWGGMETQYF. Here the CDR3 DNA reads TGTGCCAGTAGTATAACGTGGGGGGGCATGGAGACCCAGTACTTC.